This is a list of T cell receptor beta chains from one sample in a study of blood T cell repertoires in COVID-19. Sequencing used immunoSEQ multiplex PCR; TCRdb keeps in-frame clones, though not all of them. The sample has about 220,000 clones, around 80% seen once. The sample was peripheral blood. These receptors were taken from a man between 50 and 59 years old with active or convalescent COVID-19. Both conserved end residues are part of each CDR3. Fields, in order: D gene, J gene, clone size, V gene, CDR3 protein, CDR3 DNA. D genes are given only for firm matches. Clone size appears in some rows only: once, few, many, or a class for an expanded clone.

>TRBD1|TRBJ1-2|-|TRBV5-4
CASSQRTGNRGYTF
TGTGCCAGCAGTCAGCGGACAGGGAATCGTGGCTACACCTTC
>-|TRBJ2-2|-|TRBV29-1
CSVEVNTGELFF
TGCAGCGTCGAGGTGAACACCGGGGAGCTGTTTTTT
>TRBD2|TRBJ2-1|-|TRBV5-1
CASSLVSSGTYEQFF
TGCGCCAGCAGCTTGGTTTCTAGCGGGACTTATGAGCAGTTCTTC
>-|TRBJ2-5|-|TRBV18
CASSPALADQETQYF
TGTGCCAGCTCACCAGCCCTAGCAGACCAAGAGACCCAGTACTTC
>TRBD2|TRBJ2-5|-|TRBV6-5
CASSGTRGETQYF
TGTGCCAGCAGCGGGACTAGAGGAGAGACCCAGTACTTC
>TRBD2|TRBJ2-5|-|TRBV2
CASTGTSGGAETQYF
TGTGCCAGCACAGGGACTAGCGGGGGGGCGGAGACCCAGTACTTC
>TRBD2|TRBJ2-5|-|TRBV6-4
CASSLVAGGPQETQYF
TGTGCCAGCAGTTTGGTAGCGGGGGGTCCACAAGAGACCCAGTACTTC
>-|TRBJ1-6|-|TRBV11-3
CASSPPDQGLLHNSPLHF
TGTGCCAGCAGCCCCCCGGACCAGGGGCTTCTACATAATTCACCCCTCCACTTT
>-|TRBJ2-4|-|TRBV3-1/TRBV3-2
CASSQDTGVLAKNIQYF
TGTGCCAGCAGCCAAGATACGGGGGTACTAGCCAAAAACATTCAGTACTTC
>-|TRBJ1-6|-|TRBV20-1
CSASGGGYSPLHF
TGCAGTGCTAGTGGGGGGGGCTATTCACCCCTCCACTTT
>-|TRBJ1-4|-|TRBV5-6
CASSPDRATNEKLFF
TGTGCCAGCAGCCCAGACAGAGCAACTAATGAAAAACTGTTTTTT
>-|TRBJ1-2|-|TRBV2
CAGKRGADYGYTF
TGTGCCGGAAAACGGGGGGCTGACTATGGCTACACCTTC
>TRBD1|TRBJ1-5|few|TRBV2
CASSGTGGAELQPQHF
TGTGCCAGCAGTGGTACAGGGGGCGCGGAGCTGCAGCCCCAGCATTTT
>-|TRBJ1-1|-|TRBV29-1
CSVEGLSTEAFF
TGCAGCGTTGAAGGTCTTAGCACTGAAGCTTTCTTT
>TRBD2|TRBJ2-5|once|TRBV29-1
CSALTSGRETQYF
TGCAGCGCGTTGACTAGCGGGAGAGAGACCCAGTACTTC
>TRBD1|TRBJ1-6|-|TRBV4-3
CASSLERQGPNNNSPLHF
TGCGCCAGCAGCCTAGAAAGACAGGGCCCTAATAATAATTCACCCCTCCACTTT
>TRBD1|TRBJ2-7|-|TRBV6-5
CASSYGRDSSYEQYF
TGTGCCAGCAGTTACGGAAGGGACAGCTCCTACGAGCAGTACTTC
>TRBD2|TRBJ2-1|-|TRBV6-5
CASSYSLAGPYEQFF
TGTGCCAGCAGTTACTCCCTAGCGGGTCCTTATGAGCAGTTCTTC
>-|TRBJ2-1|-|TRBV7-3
CASSLQGGYNEQFF
TGTGCCAGCAGCTTGCAGGGGGGATACAATGAGCAGTTCTTC
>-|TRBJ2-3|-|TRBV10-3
CAIRLSSTDTQYF
TGTGCCATCAGACTCTCTAGCACAGATACGCAGTATTTT
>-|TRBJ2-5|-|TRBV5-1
CASSFSPPRPGETQYF
TGCGCCAGCAGCTTTTCGCCCCCCAGGCCGGGAGAAACCCAGTACTTC
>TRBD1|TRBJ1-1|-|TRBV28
CASSLGGGSRAEAFF
TGTGCCAGCAGTTTAGGAGGGGGCAGTAGGGCTGAAGCTTTCTTT
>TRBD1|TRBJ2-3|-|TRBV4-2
CASSQGDRVTTDTQYF
TGTGCCAGCAGCCAAGGGGACAGGGTCACGACAGATACGCAGTATTTT
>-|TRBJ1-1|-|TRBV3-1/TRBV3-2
CASSQTRANTEAFF
TGTGCCAGCAGCCAGACCAGGGCGAACACTGAAGCTTTCTTT
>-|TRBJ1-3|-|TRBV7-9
CASSLGRGTGNTIYF
TGTGCCAGCAGCTTGGGCAGGGGAACGGGAAACACCATATATTTT
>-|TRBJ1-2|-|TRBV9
CASSVQGRYGYTF
TGTGCCAGCAGCGTTCAGGGGCGGTATGGCTACACCTTC
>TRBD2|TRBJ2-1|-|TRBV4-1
CASSQVAGGDNEQFF
TGCGCCAGCAGCCAAGTAGCGGGAGGGGACAATGAGCAGTTCTTC
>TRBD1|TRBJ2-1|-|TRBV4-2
CASSQGRTGSNEQFF
TGTGCCAGCAGCCAAGGGAGGACAGGGAGCAATGAGCAGTTCTTC
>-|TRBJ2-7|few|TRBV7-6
CASSAPGGPAGEQYF
TGTGCCAGCAGCGCACCGGGGGGCCCCGCGGGGGAGCAGTACTTC
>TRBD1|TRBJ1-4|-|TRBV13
CASSLAPRQGREKLFF
TGTGCCAGCAGCTTAGCCCCCCGACAGGGGCGTGAAAAACTGTTTTTT
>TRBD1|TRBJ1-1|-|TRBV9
CASSLGTGGWNTEAFF
TGTGCCAGCAGCTTGGGGACAGGGGGGTGGAACACTGAAGCTTTCTTT
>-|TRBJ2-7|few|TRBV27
CASSLSAPIDSEQYF
TGTGCCAGCAGTTTATCGGCCCCAATCGATTCCGAGCAGTACTTC
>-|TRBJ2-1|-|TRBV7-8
CASSLTPLRGGGYYNEQFF
TGTGCCAGCAGCTTAACCCCCCTCCGGGGTGGCGGGTACTACAATGAGCAGTTCTTC
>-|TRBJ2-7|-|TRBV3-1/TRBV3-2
CASSQGDTSYEQYF
TGTGCCAGCAGCCAAGGGGACACTTCCTACGAGCAGTACTTC
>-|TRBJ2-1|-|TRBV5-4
CASSVPGVDEQFF
TGTGCCAGCAGCGTACCAGGGGTGGATGAGCAGTTCTTC
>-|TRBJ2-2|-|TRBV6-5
CASNGGPIGELFF
TGTGCCAGCAACGGGGGGCCGATCGGGGAGCTGTTTTTT
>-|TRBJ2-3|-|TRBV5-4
CASSPAGDTQYF
TGTGCCAGCAGCCCCGCCGGAGATACGCAGTATTTT
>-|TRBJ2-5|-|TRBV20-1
CSASNVGLQETQYF
TGCAGTGCTAGTAATGTGGGGCTCCAAGAGACCCAGTACTTC
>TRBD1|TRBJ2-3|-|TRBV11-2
CASSPVRGNADTQYF
TGTGCCAGCAGCCCGGTCAGGGGGAATGCAGATACGCAGTATTTT
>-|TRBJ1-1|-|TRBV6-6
CASISIRGFDTEAFF
TGTGCCAGCATATCTATAAGGGGCTTCGACACTGAAGCTTTCTTT
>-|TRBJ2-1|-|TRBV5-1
CASSLTGGVYNEQFF
TGCGCCAGCAGCTTGACAGGGGGGGTCTACAATGAGCAGTTCTTC
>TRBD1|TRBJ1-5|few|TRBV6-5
CASSYDGTANQPQHF
TGTGCCAGCAGTTACGATGGGACAGCGAATCAGCCCCAGCATTTT
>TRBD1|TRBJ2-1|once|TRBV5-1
CASSFGTGGGNEQFF
TGCGCCAGCAGCTTTGGGACAGGGGGCGGGAATGAGCAGTTCTTC
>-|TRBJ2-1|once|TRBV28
CASATRGRNNEQFF
TGTGCCAGCGCCACCCGGGGAAGAAACAATGAGCAGTTCTTC
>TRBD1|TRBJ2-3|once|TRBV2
CASTVDRGAPDTQYF
TGTGCCAGCACCGTGGACAGGGGGGCCCCAGATACGCAGTATTTT
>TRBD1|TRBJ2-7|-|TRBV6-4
CASSDSRQGALIDSYEQYF
TGTGCCAGCAGTGACTCTAGACAGGGTGCGCTTATAGACTCCTACGAGCAGTACTTC
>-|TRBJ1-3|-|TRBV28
CASSTRYPGEGTIYF
TGTGCCAGCAGTACACGGTACCCAGGGGAGGGCACCATATATTTT
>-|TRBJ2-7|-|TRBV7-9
CASSLYEDTEQYF
TGTGCCAGCAGCTTATATGAGGATACCGAGCAGTACTTC
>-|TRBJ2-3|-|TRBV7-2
CASSLSTDTQYF
TGTGCCAGCAGCCTATCAACAGATACGCAGTATTTT
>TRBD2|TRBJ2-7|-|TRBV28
CASRRLEGGSHSYEQYF
TGTGCCAGCAGGAGACTGGAGGGCGGGAGCCACTCCTACGAGCAGTACTTC
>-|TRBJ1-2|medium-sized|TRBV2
CASSDQGRGYTF
TGTGCCAGCAGTGATCAGGGGCGAGGCTACACCTTC
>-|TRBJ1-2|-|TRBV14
CASSRSANYGYTF
TGTGCCAGCTCCCGGTCGGCTAACTATGGCTACACCTTC
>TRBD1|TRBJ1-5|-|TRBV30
CAWSATGVRQPQHF
TGTGCCTGGAGTGCGACAGGGGTTCGGCAGCCCCAGCATTTT
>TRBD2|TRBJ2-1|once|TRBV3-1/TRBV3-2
CASSLLGLAAARVRVNEQFF
TGTGCCAGCAGCCTTCTTGGACTAGCGGCTGCTAGGGTTCGGGTCAATGAGCAGTTCTTC
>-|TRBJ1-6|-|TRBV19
CASSIGGTGGSPLHF
TGTGCCAGTAGTATAGGCGGCACCGGGGGTTCACCCCTCCACTTT
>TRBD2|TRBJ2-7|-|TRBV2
CASSERLAAVGYEQYF
TGTGCCAGCAGTGAAAGGCTAGCGGCCGTTGGGTACGAGCAGTACTTC
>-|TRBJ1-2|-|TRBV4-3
CASSQDPPGRGYYGYTF
TGCGCCAGCAGCCAAGATCCTCCGGGCAGGGGCTACTATGGCTACACCTTC
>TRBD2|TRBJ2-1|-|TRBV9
CASSAGLAAYNEQFF
TGTGCCAGCAGTGCAGGACTAGCGGCCTACAATGAGCAGTTCTTC
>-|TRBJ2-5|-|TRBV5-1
CASRVQIQETQYF
TGCGCCAGCAGGGTACAAATCCAAGAGACCCAGTACTTC
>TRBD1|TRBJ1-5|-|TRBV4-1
CASSQVGTGGYNQPQHF
TGCGCCAGCAGCCAAGTTGGGACAGGGGGCTACAATCAGCCCCAGCATTTT